This T cell receptor beta chain was captured by sequencing in a study of beta chain features in type 1 diabetes. Note on this clone: Its antigen remains unknown.

Sequencing targeted expressed TCRB transcripts, as all isolated RNA had been reverse transcribed. Assay: immunoSEQ multiplex PCR; the TCRdb copy retains only in-frame clones and omits some. Among 150,000 to 180,000 clones, under 13% were seen once, and the ten largest hold 0.4% to 0.55%. This CDR3 is 15 amino acids long. In germline, CDR1 is SGHRS, CDR2 YFSETQ. V dropped 0 bases and J dropped 9; count of bases not matched to a gene: 9. Based on CD45RO/CCR7/CD25/CD127/CD95/CD27, CD4+ regulatory, stem cell-like memory, naive and central memory cells were sorted. General study findings and limits: Shorter TCRB CDR3s, moderately but significantly so, were found in Type 1 diabetes patients in all four CD4+ subsets.

The sequencing input was central memory CD4+ T cells from blood. The genes are TRBV5-1 and TRBJ2-1, with 7 positions matching TRBD2. The clonotype comes from a man younger than 45 with type 1 diabetes. CDR3: CASSLAPTSTGEQFF. In DNA, the CDR3 is TGCGCCAGCAGCTTGGCTCCGACTAGCACCGGTGAGCAGTTCTTC.